One sample yielded the 21 T cell receptor beta chains listed below, sequenced in a study of persistence of HIV-infected CD4 T cells. The libraries were made with immunoSEQ version 4 in survey mode. Measured with immunoSEQ multiplex PCR; TCRdb has only the in-frame clones, and not every one. The sample contains tens of thousands of clones, about 88% of which appear only once. This nonspecific control used anti-CD3/anti-CD28 bead stimulation of CD4+ T cells. Sorting of responding CD4+ T cells relied on upregulated CD40 ligand together with CD69. These receptors have no known antigen. Material: CD4+ T cells sorted from PBMCs after roughly 18-hour stimulation, obtained from a patient who received antiretroviral therapy. These receptors all stem from an adult woman with HIV who was CMV-seropositive.

The chain uses TRBV1 and TRBJ2-7; TRBD2, as called in the table, went unchecked against the DNA. TRBV1 is a documented pseudogene. CDR3 length: 18 residues. The CDR3 sequence: CTSSQIGRWDCRLYEQYV. The DNA of the CDR3 is TGCACCAGCAGCCAAATCGGCCGTTGGGACTGCCGGTTGTACGAGCAGTACGTC.

The chain uses TRBV20-1 and TRBJ2-7; D ambiguous. This CDR3 region has 11 residues. Germline values: CDR1 DFQATT, CDR2 SNEGSKA (reference sequence). The germline V and J ends were trimmed by 2 bases and 6 bases, with 8 bases remaining between them. CDR3 bases: TGCAGTGCTAGAAGTCCAGGCGAGCAGTACTTC. Protein product: CSARSPGEQYF.

The rearrangement joins TRBV19 to TRBJ1-5; 8 bases align to TRBD1. J lost 7 bases, V lost 3 bases, and 5 bases had no gene match. Per the germline V gene, CDR1 is LNHDA and CDR2 is SQIVND (reference sequence). The CDR3 loop spans 14 amino acids. CDR3 amino acids: CASSILDREQPQHF. CDR3 in DNA: TGTGCCAGTAGTATTTTGGACAGGGAACAGCCCCAGCATTTT.

V gene TRBV5-4 combines with J gene TRBJ2-5; unclear D gene. V shed 0 bases and J shed 5 bases, with 14 bases lying between them. The CDR3 has 15 residues. CDR1 and CDR2 from the germline V gene are SGHNT and YYREEE (reference sequence). CDR3: CASSLEGSGGETQYF. The CDR3 DNA is TGTGCCAGCAGCTTGGAGGGTTCCGGTGGGGAGACCCAGTACTTC. The full variable domain, its missing parts supplied by reference TRBV5-4 and TRBJ2-5, is ETGVTQSPTHLIKTRGQQVTLRCSSQSGHNTVSWYQQALGQGPQFIFQYYREEENGRGNFPPRFSGLQFPNYSSELNVNALELDDSALYLCASSLEGSGGETQYFGPGTRLLVL.

The chain recombines TRBV6-5 with TRBJ2-7; weak D call: TRBD1 (6 bases). Germline CDR1 MNHEY, CDR2 SVGAGI. CDR3 length equals 15 residues. Between the trimmed V and J ends, which lost 5 bases and 0 bases, there was a span of 14 bases. The CDR3 spells CASSRTGMVSYEQYF. The CDR3 coding sequence is TGTGCCAGCAGTCGAACAGGGATGGTCTCCTACGAGCAGTACTTC.

V is TRBV4-1 and J is TRBJ2-1, with TRBD2 identical over 14 bases. From germline, CDR1 is MGHRA and CDR2 YSYEKL. The CDR3 runs 19 residues. V trimming: 5 bases; J trimming: 0 bases; junction bases outside the gene matches: 9. DNA for the CDR3: TGCGCCAGCAGCACAGGACTAGCGGGGGGCCTGAGCTCCTACAATGAGCAGTTCTTC. Translating it yields CASSTGLAGGLSSYNEQFF.

This chain uses TRBV3-1 (or the pseudogene TRBV3-2) with TRBJ1-3; D is uncertain. Trimming removed 4 bases from V and 0 bases from J, with 13 bases in between. Germline values: CDR1 LGHDT, CDR2 YNNKEL (reference sequence). The CDR3 covers 16 residues. The CDR3 here is CASSPGKFSSGNTIYF. CDR3 nucleotide sequence: TGTGCCAGCAGCCCGGGGAAATTCAGCTCTGGAAACACCATATATTTT.

J is TRBJ1-1 and V is TRBV18; TRBD1 is a possible D gene (5 bases). CDR3 length equals 15 residues. The germline CDR1 and CDR2 sequences are KGHSH and LQKENI. V gave up 4 bases and J gave up 1 base, with 13 bases separating them. The CDR3: CASSRSGTENTEAFF. The CDR3 DNA reads as TGTGCCAGCTCACGATCCGGGACGGAGAACACTGAAGCTTTCTTT.

This clone has just a few counts. The V gene is TRBV2, the J gene TRBJ1-2; D unresolved. The V end was cut by 5 bases, the J end by 4 bases, with 14 bases between. The V gene's germline CDR1 is SNHLY and CDR2 FYNNEI. CDR3 length: 14 amino acids. Written as DNA, the CDR3 is TGTGCCAGCAGTCCCAGACGGGTTGGCTATGGCTACACCTTC. This encodes CASSPRRVGYGYTF.

This chain joins TRBV10-3 and TRBJ1-2, with D tentatively TRBD1 (6 bases). The CDR3 is made up of 14 amino acids. V lost 11 bases, J lost 3 bases, and 19 bases lay in between. Germline CDR1 ENHRY, CDR2 SYGVKD. The CDR3 region is CAAMRFEGDYGYTF. For the CDR3, the DNA is TGTGCCGCCATGAGGTTTGAGGGGGACTATGGCTACACCTTC.

The rearrangement joins TRBV24-1 to TRBJ1-2; the match to TRBD1 covers 10 bases. V shed 2 bases, J shed 4 bases, and the junction held 6 bases outside the gene matches. The germline gives CDR1 KGHDR, CDR2 SFDVKD. The CDR3 is 16 residues long. The CDR3 spells CATSDSGTGVSYGYTF. The CDR3 DNA sequence: TGTGCCACCAGTGATTCGGGGACAGGGGTTTCCTATGGCTACACCTTC.

The rearrangement uses TRBV27 and TRBJ1-2; D might be TRBD1 (5 bases). The germline V gene has CDR1 MNHEY and CDR2 SMNVEV (reference sequence). V was pared by 6 bases and J by 6 bases, with 20 bases between. This CDR3 region has 15 residues. The CDR3 DNA reads as TGTGCCAGCAGAAAGCAGCAGGGCCCCCGGGATGGCTACACCTTC. Translating it yields CASRKQQGPRDGYTF.

The chain recombines TRBV10-1 with TRBJ1-1; D is unresolved. The CDR3 covers 14 residues. Germline values: CDR1 WNHNN, CDR2 SYGVQD (reference sequence). The V and J ends lost 0 bases and 4 bases respectively, with 9 bases between them. The CDR3 loop reads CASSESTQSTEAFF. The CDR3 nucleotides read TGCGCCAGCAGTGAGTCGACACAATCCACTGAAGCTTTCTTT.

The chain joins TRBV19 to TRBJ2-3, with D possibly TRBD2 on 5 matching bases. V was cut by 5 bases and J by 10 bases, with 13 bases left in between. The V gene's germline CDR1 is LNHDA and CDR2 SQIVND (reference sequence). This CDR3 comprises 12 residues. CDR3 residues: CASSATREAQYF. The CDR3 DNA reads TGTGCCAGTAGTGCCACTAGGGAAGCGCAGTATTTT. The full variable domain, rest sourced from reference TRBV19 and TRBJ2-3, is DGGITQSPKYLFRKEGQNVTLSCEQNLNHDAMYWYRQDPGQGLRLIYYSQIVNDFQKGDIAEGYSVSREKKESFPLTVTSAQKNPTAFYLCASSATREAQYFGPGTRLTVL.

This clone has a single count. This chain links TRBV2 with TRBJ1-2, with D maybe TRBD1 (6 bases). CDR1 and CDR2 from the germline V gene are SNHLY and FYNNEI. The CDR3 runs to 18 residues. V was cut by 2 bases and J by 8 bases, with 27 bases left in between. Here the CDR3 DNA reads TGTGCCAGCAGTGAATATGGGGGCAGGGGCGCTCCGGAGCTCGGCTACACCTTC. The encoded protein is CASSEYGGRGAPELGYTF.

This clone came up once. The J gene is TRBJ1-6, the V gene TRBV11-3; possibly TRBD1 for D (5 bases). Germline lookup yields CDR1 SGHNT and CDR2 YENEEA. The CDR3 runs 13 residues. V was shortened by 5 bases and J by 8 bases, with 10 bases between the two germline ends. As DNA, the CDR3 is TGTGCCAGCAGCCCAGGAGGGGATTCACCCCTCCACTTT. Protein sequence: CASSPGGDSPLHF. The variable domain in full, completed from reference TRBV11-3 and TRBJ1-6, reads EAGVVQSPRYKIIEKKQPVAFWCNPISGHNTLYWYLQNLGQGPELLIRYENEEAVDDSQLPKDRFSAERLKGVDSTLKIQPAELGDSAVYLCASSPGGDSPLHFGNGTRLTVT.

The chain combines TRBV5-1 with TRBJ2-1; 9 nucleotides agree with TRBD2. The germline CDR1 and CDR2 sequences are SGHRS and YFSETQ. This CDR3 is 18 amino acids long. With V trimmed by 4 bases and J by 3 bases, 14 bases remained unmatched. In DNA form, the CDR3 reads TGCGCCAGCAGCCGGACATACCAGCGGGGGGCAAACTACAATGAGCAGTTCTTC. Amino acid sequence: CASSRTYQRGANYNEQFF.

This clone was detected only once. The V call is TRBV4-1, the J call TRBJ2-5; D might be TRBD1 (7 bases). The CDR3 is 16 amino acids. Between the trimmed V and J ends, which lost 5 bases and 1 base, there was a span of 17 bases. In germline, CDR1 is MGHRA, CDR2 YSYEKL. This chain's CDR3 is CASSVQGGGFQETQYF. DNA of the CDR3: TGCGCCAGCAGCGTGCAGGGGGGAGGATTCCAAGAGACCCAGTACTTC.

This clone has only one observation. CDR3 nucleotides: TGTGCCAGCAGTTTATATGGCTACACCTTC. Amino acids: CASSLYGYTF. This chain connects TRBV12-3 or TRBV12-4 to TRBJ1-2; D is ambiguous. The CDR3 has 10 amino acids. The V end was cut by 2 bases, the J end by 5 bases, with 0 bases between.

For this clone: An end of the junction differs from the germline gene, which may be a read error. The chain couples TRBV4-1 to TRBJ1-5; 10 bases align to TRBD1. CDR3 length equals 15 residues. The germline V gene encodes CDR1 MGHRA and CDR2 YSYEKL. The CDR3 sequence: CVSSQEGTGAQPQHF. CDR3 in DNA: TGCGTCAGCAGCCAAGAAGGGACAGGGGCCCAGCCCCAGCATTTT.

The V call is TRBV9, the J call TRBJ1-6; 8 positions agree with TRBD1. CDR1 SGDLS and CDR2 YYNGEE come from the germline V gene. V lost 4 bases, J lost 7 bases, and 4 bases stayed unmatched. This CDR3 is built from 14 residues. CDR3 in DNA: TGTGCCAGCAGCACCGGGACAGGAAATTCACCCCTCCACTTT. Residues: CASSTGTGNSPLHF. The full variable domain, with the rest looked up from reference TRBV9 and TRBJ1-6, is DSGVTQTPKHLITATGQRVTLRCSPRSGDLSVYWYQQSLDQGLQFLIQYYNGEERAKGNILERFSAQQFPDLHSELNLSSLELGDSALYFCASSTGTGNSPLHFGNGTRLTVT.